This T cell receptor beta chain emerged from a study of CD8 T cells in ankylosing spondylitis. Study conclusions and caveats: A TCR beta motif of under 10 highly homologous variants appeared characteristic of ankylosing spondylitis blood. Disease-linked clones proved CD8+ and comparatively uncommon in peripheral blood.

This clonotype was counted at least ten times. Antigen unknown. In making TCR beta libraries, quantitative 5'-RACE with molecular barcodes was used. TCRdb reanalysed the 5' RACE reads using MiXCR and keeps one entry per CDR3 protein. The sample holds just under 95,000 distinct CDR3 sequences, roughly 10% seen once. Germline CDR1 and CDR2: SGHRS and YFSETQ. The CDR3 sequence is 17 residues long. Trimming took off 0 bases at V and 5 bases at J, with 18 bases between the two ends. The chain couples TRBV5-1 to TRBJ2-1, with D unclear. The material sequenced was blood, either unsorted or a sorted T cell fraction (not recorded which). The receptor comes from a male donor with ankylosing spondylitis or in good health (not recorded which). The CDR3 loop is CASSLARGWATNNEQFF. Here the CDR3 DNA reads TGCGCCAGCAGCTTGGCCCGCGGTTGGGCTACCAACAATGAGCAGTTCTTC.